This T cell receptor beta chain emerged from a study of CD8+ T cells in alopecia areata (dated by TCRdb to 2017 to 2018). For the wider study: The treated patients took part in an open-label pilot trial in which moderate-to-severe alopecia areata was treated with oral tofacitinib at 5 to 10 mg twice daily. Patients stayed on tofacitinib for 6 to 18 months and then had 6 months of follow-up off drug so that delayed response and recurrence could be assessed. The study used high-throughput TCRbeta sequencing to examine T cell clonal expansion in alopecia areata, in both the C3H/HeJ mouse model and human patients. In humans, TCRbeta sequencing was performed on scalp tissue and on sorted CD4+ and CD8+ peripheral blood T cells from healthy controls and from patients with patchy or totalis/universalis alopecia areata. Tofacitinib-treated patients had biopsies at baseline and at 4 and 24 weeks of treatment, with a later scalp biopsy in several patients. Scalp clonality was compared among normal scalp (n=4), patchy alopecia areata scalp (n=8), and alopecia totalis/universalis scalp (n=8). RNA came from the PAXgene miRNA kit for fixed scalp, the miRNeasy kit for PBMCs, and the RNeasy kit for mouse skin. Amplification of TCRbeta CDR3 regions was done by immunoSEQ multiplex PCR using 35 Vbeta forward primers and 13 Jbeta reverse primers. Overall study results and their limits: Unlike mouse skin, where gammadelta T cells dominate, normal human skin contains resident alphabeta T cells that get sequenced too, which complicates analysis of the scalp TCR repertoire. TCR sequences shared between patients were less clear than in mice, possibly partly because of HLA diversity in the patient population. Lesional scalp, especially in alopecia totalis/universalis, showed higher clonality and more expanded CD8+ clones than normal scalp, suggesting antigenic drive.

At the junction V is shortened by 2 bases and J by 6 bases; bases outside the gene matches: 5. Reading from cysteine to phenylalanine, the CDR3 counts 15 amino acids. Only the CDR3 DNA is retained, 45 bases long and in frame from the first base. Taken from the germline V gene, the CDR1 and CDR2 loops are LGHNA and YSLEER. This specimen's time point label, per the study, means: baseline before oral tofacitinib. Lesional scalp punch biopsies and peripheral blood were obtained from alopecia areata patients. PBMCs were separated by density centrifugation and stained for CD3, CD4 and CD8, after which CD4+ and CD8+ T cells were sorted on a FACSAria. Library preparation employed the immunoSEQ multiplex PCR assay. RNA was extracted from all samples and reverse transcribed into cDNA, which served as template for TCR sequencing. SuperScript III was used for first-strand cDNA synthesis, primed with a 2:1 mix of oligo-dT and random hexamers. A synthetic immune receptor repertoire was used to assess amplification bias, and residual bias was removed computationally. In the original analysis: Raw reads were preprocessed to remove errors, and CDR3 was defined by IMGT conventions from the conserved cysteine to phenylalanine. To get clonality, Shannon entropy was normalized by log2 of the number of productive unique TCRs and the result was subtracted from 1. Whether scalp clones were CD4 or CD8 was inferred by matching scalp TCRbeta sequences against CD4 and CD8 repertoires sorted from blood. TCRdb stores this immuneACCESS table with in-frame sequences only. Part of the clones is absent; in the studies checked, under half of the shortfall reflects unresolved V genes, and no reason is known for the rest. From that table come the V and J calls and clone size; the DNA was used to work out D and trimming. This sample comprises almost 250,000 clones, around 67% of them detected only once. Together, the top ten hold around 1.2% of the sample.

On this clone itself: The specificity of this receptor is unknown. Base quality data are lacking; no much larger clone is found one base away.

The sample consisted of CD4+ T cells sorted from blood, taken at week 0. The clonotype was recovered from a human donor with alopecia areata. In this chain, TRBV4-3 is recombined with TRBJ1-1; a stretch of 11 junction bases matches TRBD1. The CDR3 region has the sequence CASSQQPGQGAEAFF. The DNA sequence is TGCGCCAGCAGCCAACAACCGGGACAGGGGGCTGAAGCTTTCTTT.